What follows describes a single TCR beta chain. Measured with immunoSEQ multiplex PCR; TCRdb has only the in-frame clones, and not every one. The sample has fewer than 300,000 clones; 80% to 95% are singletons. This entry comes from a study of blood T cell repertoires in COVID-19. For the study at large: Sources were T cells, B-cell-depleted T cells, or PBMCs; the material itself was cDNA or gDNA.

From germline, CDR1 is MGHRA and CDR2 YSYEKL. Trimming shortened V by 0 bases and J by 3 bases, and 15 bases separated the two germline ends. The CDR3 length is 16 residues. Sequencing used peripheral blood. The receptor was isolated from a person under 30 with COVID-19, enrolled during active disease. The chain combines TRBV4-1 with TRBJ2-7, with TRBD2 as a possible D gene (6 bases). The CDR3 region is CASSQDSASEYYEQYF. CDR3 DNA sequence: TGCGCCAGCAGCCAAGATTCGGCTAGCGAATACTACGAGCAGTACTTC.